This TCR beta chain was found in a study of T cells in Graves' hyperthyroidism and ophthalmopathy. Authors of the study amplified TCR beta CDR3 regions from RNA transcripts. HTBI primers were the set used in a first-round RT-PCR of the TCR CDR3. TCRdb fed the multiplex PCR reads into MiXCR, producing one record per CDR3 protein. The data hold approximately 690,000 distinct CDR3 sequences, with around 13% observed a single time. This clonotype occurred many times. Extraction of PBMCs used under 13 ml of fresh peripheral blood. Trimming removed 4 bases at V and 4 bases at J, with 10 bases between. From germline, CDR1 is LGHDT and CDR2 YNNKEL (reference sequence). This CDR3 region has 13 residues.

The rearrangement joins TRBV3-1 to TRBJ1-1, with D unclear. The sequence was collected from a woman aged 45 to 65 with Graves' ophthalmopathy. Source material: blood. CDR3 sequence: CASSLVASTEAFF. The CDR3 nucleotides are TGTGCCAGCAGCCTGGTAGCCTCCACTGAAGCTTTCTTT.